Sequencing of this T cell receptor beta chain was carried out in a study of T cell repertoires in cytomegalovirus infection. This clonotype was picked up many times. A single record per CDR3 protein comes from TCRdb applying MiXCR to the reads. Of 310,000 or so distinct CDR3 sequences in the sample, 9.6% are singletons; the top ten hold around 2.4%. Sequenced material: PBMCs. This sequence originates from a human donor in good health (CMV status not recorded). Some clones in this sample may be carry-over from other donors' samples.

The CDR3 protein is CATSVSGAGTTNEQFF. CDR3 bases: TGTGCCACCAGTGTTTCGGGGGCAGGGACCACCAATGAGCAGTTCTTC. This rearrangement joins TRBV24-1 to TRBJ2-1; D is possibly TRBD1 or TRBD2 (6 bases each). Trimming stripped 5 bases from V and 6 bases from J, with 19 bases between. The V gene's germline CDR1 is KGHDR and CDR2 SFDVKD. The CDR3 totals 16 residues.